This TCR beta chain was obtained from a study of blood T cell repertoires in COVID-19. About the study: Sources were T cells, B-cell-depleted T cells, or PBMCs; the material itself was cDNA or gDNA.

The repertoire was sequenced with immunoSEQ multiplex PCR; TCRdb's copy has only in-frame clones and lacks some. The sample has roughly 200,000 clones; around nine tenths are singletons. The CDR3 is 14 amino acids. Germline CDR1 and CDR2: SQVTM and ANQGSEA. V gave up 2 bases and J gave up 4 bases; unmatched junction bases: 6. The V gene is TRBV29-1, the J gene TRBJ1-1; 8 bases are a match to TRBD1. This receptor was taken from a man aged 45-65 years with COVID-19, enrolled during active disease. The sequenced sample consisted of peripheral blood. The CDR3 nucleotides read TGCAGCGTTGAACCCCAGGGGGCAGGCACTGAAGCTTTCTTT. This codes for CSVEPQGAGTEAFF.